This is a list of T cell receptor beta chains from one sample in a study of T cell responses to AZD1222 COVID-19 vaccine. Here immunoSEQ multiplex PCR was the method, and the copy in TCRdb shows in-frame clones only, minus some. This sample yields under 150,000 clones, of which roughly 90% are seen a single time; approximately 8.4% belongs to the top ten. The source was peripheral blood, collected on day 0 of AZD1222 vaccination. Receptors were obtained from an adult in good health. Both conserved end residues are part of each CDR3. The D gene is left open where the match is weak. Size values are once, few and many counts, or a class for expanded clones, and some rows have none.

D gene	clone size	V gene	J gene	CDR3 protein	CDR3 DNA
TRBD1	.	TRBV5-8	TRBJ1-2	CASRFGTANNYGYTF	TGTGCCAGCAGATTCGGGACAGCGAATAACTATGGCTACACCTTC
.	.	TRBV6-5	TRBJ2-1	CAIIDPTVFNNEQFF	TGTGCCATCATCGACCCGACAGTTTTCAACAATGAGCAGTTCTTC
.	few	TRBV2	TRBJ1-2	CASSRQVGAYGYTF	TGTGCCAGCAGCAGACAGGTCGGGGCTTATGGCTACACCTTC
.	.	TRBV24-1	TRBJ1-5	CATSDPTTNQPQHF	TGTGCCACCAGTGATCCCACCACGAATCAGCCCCAGCATTTT
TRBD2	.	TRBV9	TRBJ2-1	CASSATSGPYNEQFF	TGTGCCAGCAGCGCTACTAGCGGACCCTACAATGAGCAGTTCTTC
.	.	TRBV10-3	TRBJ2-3	CAISGSGLGGTDTQYF	TGTGCCATCAGTGGCTCTGGGCTAGGAGGCACAGATACGCAGTATTTT
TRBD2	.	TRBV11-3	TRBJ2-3	CASSLVRTASGRSTDTQYF	TGTGCCAGCAGCTTAGTACGGACGGCTAGCGGGAGGAGCACAGATACGCAGTATTTT
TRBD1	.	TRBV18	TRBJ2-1	CASSLGTTDRVRYNEQFF	TGTGCCAGCTCACTGGGCACAACGGACAGGGTAAGGTACAATGAGCAGTTCTTC
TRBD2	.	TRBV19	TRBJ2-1	CASGRLAGGRDEQFF	TGTGCCAGTGGACGACTAGCGGGAGGAAGGGATGAGCAGTTCTTC
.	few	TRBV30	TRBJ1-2	CAWSLTGTPYGYTF	TGTGCCTGGAGCCTAACAGGGACCCCCTATGGCTACACCTTC
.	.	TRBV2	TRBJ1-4	CASSDGWEGGNEKLFF	TGTGCCAGCAGTGACGGGTGGGAAGGGGGAAATGAAAAACTGTTTTTT
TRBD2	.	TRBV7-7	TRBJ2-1	CASSLGPAGAGNEQFF	TGTGCTAGCAGCTTAGGTCCAGCGGGAGCCGGCAATGAGCAGTTCTTC
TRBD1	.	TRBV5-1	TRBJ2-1	CASSLQMTGGYNEQFF	TGCGCCAGCAGCCTCCAGATGACAGGGGGCTACAATGAGCAGTTCTTC
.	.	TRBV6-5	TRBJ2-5	CASSRKWGETQYF	TGTGCCAGCAGTCGAAAGTGGGGGGAGACCCAGTACTTC
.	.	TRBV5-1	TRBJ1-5	CASSPDTGSNQPQHF	TGCGCCAGCAGCCCGGATACAGGGAGCAATCAGCCCCAGCATTTT
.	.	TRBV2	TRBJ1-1	CASSEWAANTEAFF	TGTGCCAGCAGTGAATGGGCAGCCAACACTGAAGCTTTCTTT
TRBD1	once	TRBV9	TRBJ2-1	CASTLGGQGGNEQFF	TGTGCCAGCACCCTAGGGGGACAGGGAGGAAATGAGCAGTTCTTC
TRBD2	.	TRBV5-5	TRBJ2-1	CASSLLGTSIGEQFF	TGTGCCAGCAGTCTCTTGGGGACTAGCATCGGTGAGCAGTTCTTC
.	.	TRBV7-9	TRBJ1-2	CASSLVGLLYGYTF	TGTGCCAGCAGCTTAGTGGGCCTCCTCTATGGCTACACCTTC
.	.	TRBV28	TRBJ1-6	CASSAGTLVYNSPLHF	TGTGCCAGCAGTGCCGGGACCTTAGTGTATAATTCACCCCTCCACTTT
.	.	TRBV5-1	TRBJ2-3	CASSFGGSTDTQYF	TGCGCCAGCAGCTTCGGGGGTTCCACAGATACGCAGTATTTT
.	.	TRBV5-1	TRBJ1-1	CASSDQQNTEAFF	TGCGCCAGCAGCGATCAGCAGAACACTGAAGCTTTCTTT
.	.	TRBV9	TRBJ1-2	CASSVQGTYGYTF	TGTGCCAGCAGCGTCCAAGGGACCTATGGCTACACCTTC
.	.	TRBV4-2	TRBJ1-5	CASSQVLTYQPQHF	TGTGCCAGCAGCCAAGTTTTAACCTATCAGCCCCAGCATTTT
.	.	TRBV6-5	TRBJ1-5	CASKGDQPQHF	TGTGCCAGCAAGGGGGATCAGCCCCAGCATTTT
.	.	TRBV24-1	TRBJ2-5	CATSVGQSQETQYF	TGTGCCACCAGTGTGGGGCAGTCGCAAGAGACCCAGTACTTC
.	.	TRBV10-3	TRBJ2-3	CAISGASTDTQYF	TGTGCCATCAGCGGGGCTAGCACAGATACGCAGTATTTT
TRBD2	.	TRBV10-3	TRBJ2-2	CAIRAGLGPNTGELFF	TGTGCCATCCGGGCGGGACTAGGACCCAACACCGGGGAGCTGTTTTTT
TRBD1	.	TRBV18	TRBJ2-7	CASSRLDRGSDEQYF	TGTGCCAGCTCACGTTTGGACAGGGGCTCGGACGAGCAGTACTTC
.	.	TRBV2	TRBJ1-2	CASRYRVRVDYGYTF	TGTGCCAGCAGATACAGGGTACGGGTAGACTATGGCTACACCTTC
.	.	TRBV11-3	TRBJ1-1	CASSPYFRAYCPMNTEAFF	TGTGCCAGCAGCCCCTACTTTCGGGCTTACTGTCCGATGAACACTGAAGCTTTCTTT
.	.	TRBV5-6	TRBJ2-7	CASSSRVRGHSYEQYF	TGTGCCAGCAGCTCTCGAGTGCGGGGGCACTCCTACGAGCAGTACTTC
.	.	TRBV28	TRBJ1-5	CATRALSNQPQHF	TGTGCCACTCGGGCCCTTAGCAATCAGCCCCAGCATTTT
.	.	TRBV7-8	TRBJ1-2	CASSLEGRWRDYGYTF	TGTGCCAGCAGCTTAGAAGGCAGGTGGCGGGACTATGGCTACACCTTC
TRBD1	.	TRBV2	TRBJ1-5	CASSGWTGGAMGQPQHF	TGTGCCAGCAGTGGTTGGACAGGGGGGGCGATGGGTCAGCCCCAGCATTTT
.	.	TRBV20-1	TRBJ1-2	CSANPQTF	TGCAGTGCTAACCCCCAGACCTTC
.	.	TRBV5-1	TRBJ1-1	CASLAPGLSNTEAFF	TGCGCCAGCCTGGCTCCGGGACTTTCGAACACTGAAGCTTTCTTT
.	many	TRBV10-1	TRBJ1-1	CASGDMNTEAFF	TGCGCCAGCGGGGATATGAACACTGAAGCTTTCTTT
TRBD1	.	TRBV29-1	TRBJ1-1	CSAQGGGGTEAFF	TGCAGCGCGCAGGGAGGGGGCGGCACTGAAGCTTTCTTT
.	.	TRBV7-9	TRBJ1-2	CASSARWVPYGYTF	TGTGCCAGCAGCGCAAGATGGGTTCCCTATGGCTACACCTTC
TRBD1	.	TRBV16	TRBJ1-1	CASSQSPIGTGDTEAFF	TGTGCCAGCAGCCAATCCCCGATAGGGACAGGGGACACTGAAGCTTTCTTT
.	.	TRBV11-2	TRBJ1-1	CASSTQGRNTEAFF	TGTGCCAGCAGCACCCAAGGACGGAACACTGAAGCTTTCTTT